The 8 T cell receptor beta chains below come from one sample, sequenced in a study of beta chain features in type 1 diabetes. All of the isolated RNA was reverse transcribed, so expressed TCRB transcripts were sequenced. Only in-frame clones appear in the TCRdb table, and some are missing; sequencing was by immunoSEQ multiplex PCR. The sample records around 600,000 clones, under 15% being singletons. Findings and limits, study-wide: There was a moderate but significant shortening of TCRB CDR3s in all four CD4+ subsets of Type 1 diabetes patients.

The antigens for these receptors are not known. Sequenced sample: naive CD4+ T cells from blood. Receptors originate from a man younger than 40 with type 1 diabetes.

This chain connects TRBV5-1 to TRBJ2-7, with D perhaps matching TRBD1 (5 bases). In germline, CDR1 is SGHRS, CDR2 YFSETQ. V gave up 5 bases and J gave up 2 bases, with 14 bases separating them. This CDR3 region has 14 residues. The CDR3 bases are TGCGCCAGCAGTCCTATAGACAGCCCCTACGAGCAGTACTTC. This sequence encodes CASSPIDSPYEQYF.

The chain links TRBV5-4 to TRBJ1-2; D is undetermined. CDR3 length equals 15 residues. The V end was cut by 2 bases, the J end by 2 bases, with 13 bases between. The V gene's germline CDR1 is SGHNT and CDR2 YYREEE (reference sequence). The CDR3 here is CASSLIVGENYGYTF. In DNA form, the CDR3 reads TGTGCCAGCAGCTTAATCGTTGGGGAGAACTATGGCTACACCTTC.

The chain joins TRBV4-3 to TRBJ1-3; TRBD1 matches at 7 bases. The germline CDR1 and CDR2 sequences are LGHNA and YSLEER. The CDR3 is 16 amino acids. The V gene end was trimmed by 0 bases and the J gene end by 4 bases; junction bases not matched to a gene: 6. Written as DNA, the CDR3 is TGCGCCAGCAGCCAAGATGAGAGGGGGCTAGGAAACACCATATATTTT. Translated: CASSQDERGLGNTIYF.

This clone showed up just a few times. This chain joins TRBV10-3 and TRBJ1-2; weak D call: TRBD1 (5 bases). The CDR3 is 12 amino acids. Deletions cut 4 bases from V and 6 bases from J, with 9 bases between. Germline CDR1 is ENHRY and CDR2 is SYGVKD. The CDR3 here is CAISGDFNGYTF. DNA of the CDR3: TGTGCCATCAGTGGGGACTTCAATGGCTACACCTTC.

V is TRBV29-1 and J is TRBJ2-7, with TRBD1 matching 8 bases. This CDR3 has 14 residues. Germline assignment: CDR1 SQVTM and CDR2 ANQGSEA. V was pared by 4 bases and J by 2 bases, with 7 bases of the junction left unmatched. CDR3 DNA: TGCAGCGTTGCGGCTATGACAGGGGCCTACGAGCAGTACTTC. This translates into CSVAAMTGAYEQYF.

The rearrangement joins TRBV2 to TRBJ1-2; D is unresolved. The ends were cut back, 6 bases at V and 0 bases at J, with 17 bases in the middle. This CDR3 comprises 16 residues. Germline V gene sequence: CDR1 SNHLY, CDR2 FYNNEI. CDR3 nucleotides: TGTGCCAGCAGCCCGCGAGGCTACCTTACTAACTATGGCTACACCTTC. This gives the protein CASSPRGYLTNYGYTF.

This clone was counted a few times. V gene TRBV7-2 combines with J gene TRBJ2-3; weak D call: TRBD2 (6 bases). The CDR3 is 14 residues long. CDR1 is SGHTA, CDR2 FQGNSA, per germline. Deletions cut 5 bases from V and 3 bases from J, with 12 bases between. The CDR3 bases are TGTGCCAGCAGCGACGGGGGTAGGACAGATACGCAGTATTTT. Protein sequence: CASSDGGRTDTQYF. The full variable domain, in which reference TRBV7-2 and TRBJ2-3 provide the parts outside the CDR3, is GAGVSQSPSNKVTEKGKDVELRCDPISGHTALYWYRQSLGQGLEFLIYFQGNSAPDKSGLPSDRFSAERTGGSVSTLTIQRTQQEDSAVYLCASSDGGRTDTQYFGPGTRLTVL.

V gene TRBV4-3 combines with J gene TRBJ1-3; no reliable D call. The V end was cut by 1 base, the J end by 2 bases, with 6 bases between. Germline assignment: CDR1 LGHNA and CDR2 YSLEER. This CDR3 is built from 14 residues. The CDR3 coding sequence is TGCGCCAGCAGCCAAGGGGCCCCTGGAAACACCATATATTTT. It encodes CASSQGAPGNTIYF.